A single sample gave rise to the 31 T cell receptor beta chains below, sequenced in a study of blood T cell repertoires in COVID-19. This table comes from immunoSEQ multiplex PCR, and its TCRdb copy is limited to in-frame clones, with some not included. Of about 160,000 clones listed, about 90% were seen once; the top ten hold approximately 4%. Sequenced sample: peripheral blood. The receptors originated from a woman aged 70-85 years with acute or convalescent COVID-19.

V and J are TRBV5-1 and TRBJ2-2; TRBD2 is a possible D gene (5 bases). Trimming stripped 5 bases from V and 3 bases from J, with 8 bases between. CDR1 and CDR2 (germline): SGHRS, YFSETQ. The CDR3 is 13 residues long. The CDR3 coding sequence is TGCGCCAGCAGAACGAGGGACACCGGGGAGCTGTTTTTT. It specifies CASRTRDTGELFF.

The chain is built from TRBV4-3 and TRBJ2-3; D ambiguous. V shed 2 bases and J shed 6 bases, with 9 bases lying between them. CDR1 and CDR2 (germline): LGHNA, YSLEER. This CDR3 contains 13 residues. CDR3 protein: CASSQSYADTQYF. CDR3 nucleotides: TGCGCCAGCAGCCAATCCTACGCGGATACGCAGTATTTT.

This chain joins TRBV2 and TRBJ1-5; D is uncertain. V was cut by 4 bases and J by 2 bases, with 12 bases left in between. The CDR3 has 15 residues. The germline gives CDR1 SNHLY, CDR2 FYNNEI. DNA of the CDR3: TGTGCCAGCAGTGCAGGCGTATTGGGCAATCAGCCCCAGCATTTT. Amino acid sequence: CASSAGVLGNQPQHF.

V is TRBV19 and J is TRBJ2-5; the D is unclear. Trimming took 1 base from V and 2 from J, leaving 11 bases between them. Looked up from germline, CDR1 is LNHDA and CDR2 is SQIVND (reference sequence). The CDR3 is made up of 15 amino acids. CDR3 DNA: TGTGCCAGTAGTATAGCCGCCGGGTTTCAAGAGACCCAGTACTTC. This codes for CASSIAAGFQETQYF.

The chain combines TRBV5-8 with TRBJ1-1; possible D gene TRBD1, 5 bases. V lost 4 bases, J lost 5 bases, and 24 bases lay in between. CDR1 is SGHTS, CDR2 YDEGEE, per germline. This CDR3 spans 17 amino acids. Written as DNA, the CDR3 is TGTGCCAGCAGCGTGGCCCGCCAAGTAGGGAGGGGTACTGAAGCTTTCTTT. Protein: CASSVARQVGRGTEAFF.

V gene TRBV15 combines with J gene TRBJ1-1, with unresolved D. Germline lookup yields CDR1 LNHNV and CDR2 YYDKDF (reference sequence). The V end was cut by 2 bases, the J end by 0 bases, with 13 bases between. The CDR3 is made up of 16 amino acids. The CDR3 nucleotides are TGTGCCACCAGCAGAAAAAGAGGAGGAATGAACACTGAAGCTTTCTTT. As protein: CATSRKRGGMNTEAFF.

The chain carries TRBV6-6 and TRBJ1-5, with D unresolved. This CDR3 is 13 amino acids long. CDR1 and CDR2 from the germline V gene are MNHNY and SVGAGI (reference sequence). V lost 7 bases and J 3 bases, leaving 10 bases between the germline ends. The CDR3 nucleotides are TGTGCCAGCATGGAGGGCTTCAATCAGCCCCAGCATTTT. The encoded protein is CASMEGFNQPQHF.

This rearrangement joins TRBV7-9 to TRBJ2-1, with 7 bases that match TRBD1. The trim removed 4 bases at V and 1 base at J, leaving 10 bases unmatched. The CDR3 sequence is 17 residues long. Per the germline V gene, CDR1 is SEHNR and CDR2 is FQNEAQ (reference sequence). The CDR3 bases are TGTGCCAGCAGCTCCTACCTGGGACAGCTTTCCTACAATGAGCAGTTCTTC. Translating it yields CASSSYLGQLSYNEQFF. Based on the CDR3 plus reference TRBV7-9 and TRBJ2-1, the full variable domain is DTGVSQNPRHKITKRGQNVTFRCDPISEHNRLYWYRQTLGQGPEFLTYFQNEAQLEKSRLLSDRFSAERPKGSFSTLEIQRTEQGDSAMYLCASSSYLGQLSYNEQFFGPGTRLTVL.

The chain employs TRBV28 and TRBJ2-7; 12 bases fit TRBD2. V lost 5 bases to trimming and J lost 1 base; unmatched junction nucleotides: 6. CDR1 and CDR2 (germline): MDHEN, SYDVKM. The CDR3 loop spans 16 amino acids. CDR3 in amino acids: CASSQGLAGRSYEQYF. Written as DNA, the CDR3 is TGTGCCAGCAGTCAAGGACTAGCGGGACGTTCCTACGAGCAGTACTTC.

V gene TRBV28 combines with J gene TRBJ2-2; 8 bases map to TRBD1. The CDR3 is 18 residues long. Germline V CDR1 and CDR2: MDHEN, SYDVKM. J lost 6 bases, V lost 1 base, and 13 bases had no gene match. CDR3 bases: TGTGCCAGCAGTTTATTTGGGGGGCAGGGGGCGATTTCCGGGGAGCTGTTTTTT. Translation: CASSLFGGQGAISGELFF.

The gene calls are TRBV10-3 and TRBJ1-1, with D perhaps matching TRBD1 (5 bases). V gave up 4 bases and J gave up 2 bases, with 17 bases separating them. CDR3 length: 16 residues. The germline gives CDR1 ENHRY, CDR2 SYGVKD. CDR3 DNA sequence: TGTGCCATCAGTGGGGGCCGGGGAGGGCCCAACACTGAAGCTTTCTTT. The encoded protein is CAISGGRGGPNTEAFF.

The chain carries TRBV15 and TRBJ1-3; D not certain. The V and J ends lost 0 bases and 0 bases respectively, with 6 bases between them. The length of the CDR3 is 15 residues. The V gene's germline CDR1 is LNHNV and CDR2 YYDKDF (reference sequence). The CDR3 DNA follows: TGTGCCACCAGCAGAGATTTGGCCTCTGGAAACACCATATATTTT. It specifies CATSRDLASGNTIYF.

The chain uses TRBV19 and TRBJ1-5; 8 bases match TRBD1. In germline, CDR1 is LNHDA, CDR2 SQIVND (reference sequence). J gave up 4 bases and V 3 bases, and 8 bases lay outside the gene matches. The CDR3 is 16 amino acids. CDR3 region: CASSMPGTGLNQPQHF. The DNA of the CDR3 is TGTGCCAGTAGTATGCCTGGGACAGGCCTTAATCAGCCCCAGCATTTT.

The V call is TRBV7-2, the J call TRBJ2-5, with 7 bases identical to TRBD1. The CDR3 sequence is 15 residues long. Germline CDR1 is SGHTA and CDR2 is FQGNSA. Losses at the gene ends were 4 bases for V and 2 bases for J; bases not matched to a gene: 7. The CDR3 reads CASSSQTGSQETQYF. In DNA form, the CDR3 reads TGTGCCAGCAGCTCCCAGACAGGGTCTCAAGAGACCCAGTACTTC.

The chain uses TRBV5-5 and TRBJ1-1; TRBD1 agrees at 7 bases. CDR1 is SGHKS, CDR2 YYEKEE, per germline (reference sequence). CDR3 length equals 15 residues. V shed 2 bases, J shed 0 bases, and the junction held 4 bases outside the gene matches. CDR3 coding DNA: TGTGCCAGCAGCTTCCAGGGGGGTGTGAACACTGAAGCTTTCTTT. It codes for CASSFQGGVNTEAFF.

This clone was counted between two and nine times. V gene TRBV3-1 (or the pseudogene TRBV3-2) combines with J gene TRBJ1-1, with 9 bases that match TRBD1. This CDR3 has 13 amino acids. V lost 1 base, J lost 10 bases, and 4 bases stayed unmatched. The germline V gene encodes CDR1 LGHDT and CDR2 YNNKEL (reference sequence). CDR3 sequence reads: CASSQVGQGSAFF. For the CDR3, the DNA is TGTGCCAGCAGCCAAGTGGGACAGGGCTCAGCTTTCTTT.

V is TRBV9 and J is TRBJ2-3; a weak D match, TRBD2 (7 bases). This CDR3 has 13 amino acids. Germline lookup yields CDR1 SGDLS and CDR2 YYNGEE. V shed 7 bases and J shed 3 bases, with 12 bases lying between them. The CDR3 DNA reads as TGTGCCAGCGGGGGGGGCAATACAGATACGCAGTATTTT. This codes for CASGGGNTDTQYF.

The chain has TRBV6-2 or TRBV6-3 and TRBJ2-1; 9 bases fit TRBD2. The CDR3 runs 16 residues. Germline V lookup: CDR1 MNHEY, CDR2 SVGEGT. V lost 5 bases, J lost 2 bases, and 7 bases stayed unmatched. CDR3 in DNA: TGTGCCAGCAGTCCCCTTGGCGGGGGGGCCTACAATGAGCAGTTCTTC. Protein sequence: CASSPLGGGAYNEQFF.

The rearrangement uses TRBV11-2 and TRBJ1-5, with D maybe TRBD1 (5 bases). Trimming cost V 6 bases and J 3 bases, with 12 bases left between them. Germline lookup yields CDR1 SGHAT and CDR2 FQNNGV. The CDR3 runs 14 residues. CDR3 sequence reads: CASSQAGPNQPQHF. The CDR3 bases are TGTGCCAGCAGTCAGGCAGGGCCCAATCAGCCCCAGCATTTT.

The CDR3 DNA reads as TGTGCCAGCAGCTTGGGAAGCGGATCCACAGATACGCAGTATTTT. It is translated as CASSLGSGSTDTQYF. This sequence joins TRBV11-2 and TRBJ2-3; TRBD2 is a possible D gene (5 bases). V lost 3 bases and J 2 bases, leaving 12 bases between the germline ends. Germline V lookup: CDR1 SGHAT, CDR2 FQNNGV. The length of the CDR3 is 15 residues. The full variable domain, its missing parts supplied by reference TRBV11-2 and TRBJ2-3, is EAGVAQSPRYKIIEKRQSVAFWCNPISGHATLYWYQQILGQGPKLLIQFQNNGVVDDSQLPKDRFSAERLKGVDSTLKIQPAKLEDSAVYLCASSLGSGSTDTQYFGPGTRLTVL.

The chain employs TRBV16 and TRBJ2-2; TRBD1 is a possible D gene (5 bases). In germline, CDR1 is KGHSY, CDR2 FQNENV. CDR3 length: 16 residues. V shed 4 bases and J shed 5 bases, with 17 bases lying between them. CDR3 sequence: CASSRPTGSGTGELFF. For the CDR3, the DNA is TGTGCCAGCAGCCGACCTACCGGTTCAGGGACCGGGGAGCTGTTTTTT.

This clone was counted once. The chain carries TRBV15 and TRBJ1-5; 9 bases map to TRBD1. The CDR3 runs to 16 residues. Germline V gene sequence: CDR1 LNHNV, CDR2 YYDKDF (reference sequence). The junction had 7 bases not matched to a gene; V was cut back by 3 bases and J by 4 bases. CDR3 nucleotides: TGTGCCACCAGCAGCCCTAGGGACAGGGTAAATCAGCCCCAGCATTTT. As protein: CATSSPRDRVNQPQHF.

The V gene is TRBV28, the J gene TRBJ2-7; 9 positions match TRBD1. There are 16 residues in the CDR3. Germline V gene sequence: CDR1 MDHEN, CDR2 SYDVKM. V was clipped by 1 base and J by 6 bases; unmatched bases: 10. In DNA, the CDR3 is TGTGCCAGCAGTTTATTAGGGGGGACAGGGATAGGCGAGCAGTACTTC. This codes for CASSLLGGTGIGEQYF.

The chain couples TRBV7-9 to TRBJ2-2, with 8 bases aligning to TRBD2. The V segment lost 2 bases and the J segment 3 bases; nucleotides outside the gene matches: 11. Germline CDR1 reads SEHNR; CDR2 reads FQNEAQ (reference sequence). There are 18 residues in the CDR3. Here the CDR3 reads CASSLLYREGGDTGELFF. The CDR3 coding sequence is TGTGCCAGCAGCTTATTGTATCGGGAGGGTGGTGACACCGGGGAGCTGTTTTTT.

The chain has TRBV10-3 and TRBJ2-3; 8 bases fit TRBD2. The germline CDR1 and CDR2 sequences are ENHRY and SYGVKD. The CDR3 totals 17 residues. The V and J ends lost 10 bases and 6 bases, in that order; junction bases with no gene match: 21. The CDR3, as DNA: TGTGCCACGGGGACTAGTCGCGGCCTCGGGACGGCGGATACGCAGTATTTT. Translated: CATGTSRGLGTADTQYF.

V usage is TRBV27 and J usage is TRBJ2-3; D unclear. Trimming took off 3 bases at V and 0 bases at J, with 4 bases between the two ends. The germline V gene encodes CDR1 MNHEY and CDR2 SMNVEV (reference sequence). This CDR3 region has 13 residues. The DNA for the CDR3 is TGTGCCAGCAGTTTTCAAAGCACAGATACGCAGTATTTT. Encoded protein: CASSFQSTDTQYF.

The CDR3 loop reads CASSLGSGGDNEQFF. The CDR3 region has the DNA TGTGCCAGCAGCTTAGGTTCCGGGGGGGACAATGAGCAGTTCTTC. The chain has TRBV7-9 and TRBJ2-1; 8 bases agree with TRBD2. Looked up from germline, CDR1 is SEHNR and CDR2 is FQNEAQ (reference sequence). There are 15 residues in the CDR3. The ends lost 1 base at V and 5 bases at J; junction bases unmatched: 4.

CDR3 nucleotide sequence: TGTGCCAGCAGCGGATGGGACAGTTTATATGGCTACACCTTC. Its protein product is CASSGWDSLYGYTF. The chain is built from TRBV7-2 and TRBJ1-2; 7 bases match TRBD1. Germline V gene sequence: CDR1 SGHTA, CDR2 FQGNSA. J gave up 5 bases and V 5 bases, and 8 bases lay outside the gene matches. The CDR3 covers 14 residues. Looking up the rest from reference TRBV7-2 and TRBJ1-2 gives the full variable domain: GAGVSQSPSNKVTEKGKDVELRCDPISGHTALYWYRQSLGQGLEFLIYFQGNSAPDKSGLPSDRFSAERTGGSVSTLTIQRTQQEDSAVYLCASSGWDSLYGYTFGSGTRLTVV.

The chain couples TRBV9 to TRBJ1-2; the D gene is possibly TRBD1 (5 bases). Trimming stripped 4 bases from V and 2 bases from J, with 21 bases between. CDR1 is SGDLS and CDR2 is YYNGEE in the germline V gene. This CDR3 has 17 residues. The CDR3 loop reads CASSPQVVNDRNYGYTF. CDR3 DNA: TGTGCCAGCAGCCCACAAGTAGTTAACGACAGAAACTATGGCTACACCTTC.

The rearrangement links TRBV14 to TRBJ2-1; 12 bases line up with TRBD2. The J segment lost 6 bases and the V segment lost 4 bases, leaving 4 bases of the junction unmatched. The CDR3 totals 15 residues. Germline CDR1 and CDR2: SGHDN and FVKESK. This chain's CDR3 is CASSPSGRVLNEQFF. The DNA of the CDR3 is TGTGCCAGCAGCCCTAGCGGGAGGGTCCTCAATGAGCAGTTCTTC.

This clone was seen a handful of times. The rearrangement links TRBV5-1 to TRBJ2-2, with D possibly being TRBD1 (6 bases). The ends were cut back, 0 bases at V and 6 bases at J, with 18 bases in the middle. The CDR3 spans 17 residues. CDR1 and CDR2 (germline): SGHRS, YFSETQ. This CDR3 is CASSLAGQGTAAGELFF. The CDR3 DNA is TGCGCCAGCAGCTTGGCCGGGCAGGGGACGGCGGCCGGGGAGCTGTTTTTT. Drawing the rest from reference TRBV5-1 and TRBJ2-2, the complete variable domain is KAGVTQTPRYLIKTRGQQVTLSCSPISGHRSVSWYQQTPGQGLQFLFEYFSETQRNKGNFPGRFSGRQFSNSRSEMNVSTLELGDSALYLCASSLAGQGTAAGELFFGEGSRLTVL.